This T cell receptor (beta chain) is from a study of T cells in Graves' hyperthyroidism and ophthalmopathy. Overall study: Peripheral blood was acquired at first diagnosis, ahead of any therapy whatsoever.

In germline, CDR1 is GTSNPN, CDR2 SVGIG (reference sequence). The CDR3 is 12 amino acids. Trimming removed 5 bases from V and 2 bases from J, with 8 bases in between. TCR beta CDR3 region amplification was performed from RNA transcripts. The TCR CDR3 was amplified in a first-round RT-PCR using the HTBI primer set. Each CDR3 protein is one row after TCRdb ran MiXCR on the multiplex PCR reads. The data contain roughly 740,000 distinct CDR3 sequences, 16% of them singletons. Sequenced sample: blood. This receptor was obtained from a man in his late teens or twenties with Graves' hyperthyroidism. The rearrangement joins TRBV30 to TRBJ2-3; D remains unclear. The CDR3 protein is CAWGKLTDTQYF. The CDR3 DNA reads TGTGCCTGGGGGAAACTCACAGATACGCAGTATTTT.